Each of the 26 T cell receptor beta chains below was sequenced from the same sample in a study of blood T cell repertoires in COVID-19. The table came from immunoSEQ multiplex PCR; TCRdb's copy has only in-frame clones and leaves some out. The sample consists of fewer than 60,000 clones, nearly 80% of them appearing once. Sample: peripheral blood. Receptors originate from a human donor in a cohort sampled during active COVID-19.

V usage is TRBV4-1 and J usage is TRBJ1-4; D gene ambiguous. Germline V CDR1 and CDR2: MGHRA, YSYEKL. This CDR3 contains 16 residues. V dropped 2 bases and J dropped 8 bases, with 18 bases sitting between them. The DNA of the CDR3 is TGCGCCAGCAGCCAAAATTTAGGAACAGCGGGAGAAAAACTGTTTTTT. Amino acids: CASSQNLGTAGEKLFF.

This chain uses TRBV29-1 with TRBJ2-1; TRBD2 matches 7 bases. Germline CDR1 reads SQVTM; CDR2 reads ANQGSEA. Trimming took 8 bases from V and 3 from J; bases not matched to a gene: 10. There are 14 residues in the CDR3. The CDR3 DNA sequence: TGCAGCTCCGGGGAGGGGAACGGCTACAATGAGCAGTTCTTC. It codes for CSSGEGNGYNEQFF.

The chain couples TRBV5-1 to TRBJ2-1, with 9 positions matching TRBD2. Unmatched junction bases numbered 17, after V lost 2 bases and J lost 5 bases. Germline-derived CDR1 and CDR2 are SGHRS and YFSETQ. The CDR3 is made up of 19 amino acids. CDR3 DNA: TGCGCCAGCAGCTTATATATAATTGGTGGGCTAGCGGGAAACAATGAGCAGTTCTTC. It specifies CASSLYIIGGLAGNNEQFF. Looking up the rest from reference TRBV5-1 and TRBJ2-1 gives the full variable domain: KAGVTQTPRYLIKTRGQQVTLSCSPISGHRSVSWYQQTPGQGLQFLFEYFSETQRNKGNFPGRFSGRQFSNSRSEMNVSTLELGDSALYLCASSLYIIGGLAGNNEQFFGPGTRLTVL.

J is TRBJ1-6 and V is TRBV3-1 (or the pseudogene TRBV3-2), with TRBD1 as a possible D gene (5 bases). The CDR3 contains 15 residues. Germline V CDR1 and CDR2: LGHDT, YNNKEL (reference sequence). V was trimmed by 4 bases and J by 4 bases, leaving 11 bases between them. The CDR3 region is CASSPPGLYNSPLHF. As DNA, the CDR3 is TGTGCCAGCAGCCCCCCGGGACTGTATAATTCACCCCTCCACTTT.

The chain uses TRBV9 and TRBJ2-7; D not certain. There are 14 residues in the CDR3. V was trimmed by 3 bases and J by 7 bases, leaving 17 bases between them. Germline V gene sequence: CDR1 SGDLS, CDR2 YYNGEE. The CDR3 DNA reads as TGTGCCAGCAGCGGAGGTTACGGGTTTCGTGAGCAGTACTTC. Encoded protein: CASSGGYGFREQYF.

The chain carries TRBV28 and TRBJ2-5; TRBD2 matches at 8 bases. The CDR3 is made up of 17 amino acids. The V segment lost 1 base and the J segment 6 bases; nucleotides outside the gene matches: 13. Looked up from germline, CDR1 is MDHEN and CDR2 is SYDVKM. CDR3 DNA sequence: TGTGCCAGCAGTTTATCGGGACTAGGTTGGGTCTCAAAGACCCAGTACTTC. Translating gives CASSLSGLGWVSKTQYF.

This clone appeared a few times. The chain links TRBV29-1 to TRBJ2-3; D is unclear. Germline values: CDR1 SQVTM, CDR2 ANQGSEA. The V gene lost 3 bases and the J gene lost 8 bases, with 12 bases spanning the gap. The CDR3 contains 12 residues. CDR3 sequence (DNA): TGCAGCGTTGACAAGGATTCGGGTACGCAGTATTTT. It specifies CSVDKDSGTQYF.

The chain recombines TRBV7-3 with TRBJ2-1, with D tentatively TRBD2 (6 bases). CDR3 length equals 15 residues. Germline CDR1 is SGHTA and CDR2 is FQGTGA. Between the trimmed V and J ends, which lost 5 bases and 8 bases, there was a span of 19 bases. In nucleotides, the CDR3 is TGTGCCAGCAGCCCCCGGGGTAGCGGCCTCGATGAGCAGTTCTTC. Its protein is CASSPRGSGLDEQFF.

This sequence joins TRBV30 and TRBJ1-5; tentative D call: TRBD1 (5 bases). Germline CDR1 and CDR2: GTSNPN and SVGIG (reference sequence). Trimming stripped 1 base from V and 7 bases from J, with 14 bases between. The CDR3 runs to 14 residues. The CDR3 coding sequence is TGTGCCTGGAGTGCGACCAGGGTTGCACAGCCCCAGCATTTT. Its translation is CAWSATRVAQPQHF.

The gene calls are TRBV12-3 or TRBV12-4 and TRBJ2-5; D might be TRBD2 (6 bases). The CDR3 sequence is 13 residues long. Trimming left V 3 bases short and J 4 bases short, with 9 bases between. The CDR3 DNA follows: TGTGCCAGCAGTTTTTGGGGAGGAGAGACCCAGTACTTC. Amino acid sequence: CASSFWGGETQYF.

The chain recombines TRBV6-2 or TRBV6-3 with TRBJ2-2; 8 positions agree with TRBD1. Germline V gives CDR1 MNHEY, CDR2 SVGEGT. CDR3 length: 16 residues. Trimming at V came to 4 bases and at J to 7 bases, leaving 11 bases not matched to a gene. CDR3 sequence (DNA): TGTGCCAGCAGTTCAGCCAGGGGGCAACGAATCGGGGAGCTGTTTTTT. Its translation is CASSSARGQRIGELFF.

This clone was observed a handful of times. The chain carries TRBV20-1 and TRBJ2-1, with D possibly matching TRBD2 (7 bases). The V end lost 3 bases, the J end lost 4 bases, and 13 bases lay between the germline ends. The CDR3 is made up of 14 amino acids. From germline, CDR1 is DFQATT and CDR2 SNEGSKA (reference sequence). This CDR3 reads CSASVAGAYNEQFF. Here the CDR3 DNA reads TGCAGTGCTAGTGTTGCGGGGGCTTACAATGAGCAGTTCTTC.

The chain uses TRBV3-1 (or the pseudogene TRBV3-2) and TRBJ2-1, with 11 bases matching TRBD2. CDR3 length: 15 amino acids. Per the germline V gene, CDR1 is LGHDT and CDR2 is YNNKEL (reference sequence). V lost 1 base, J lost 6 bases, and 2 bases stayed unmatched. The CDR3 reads CASSQGLAGPNEQFF. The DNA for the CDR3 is TGTGCCAGCAGCCAAGGACTAGCGGGACCCAATGAGCAGTTCTTC.

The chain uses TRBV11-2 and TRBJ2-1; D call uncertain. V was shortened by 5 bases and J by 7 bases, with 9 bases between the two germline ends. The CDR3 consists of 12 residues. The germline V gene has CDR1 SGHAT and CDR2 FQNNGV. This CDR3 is CASSHFKNEQFF. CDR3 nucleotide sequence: TGTGCCAGCAGCCACTTTAAGAATGAGCAGTTCTTC.

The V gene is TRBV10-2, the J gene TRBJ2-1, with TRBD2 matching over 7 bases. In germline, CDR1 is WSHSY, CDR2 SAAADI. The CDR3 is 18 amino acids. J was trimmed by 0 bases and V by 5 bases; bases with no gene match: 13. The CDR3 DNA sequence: TGCGCCAGCAGTCGCGTCCTAAGAGCGGGAAGCTCCTACAATGAGCAGTTCTTC. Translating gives CASSRVLRAGSSYNEQFF.

The CDR3 coding sequence is TGCAGTGCAACGGGAGGGGAGACCCAGTACTTC. Protein sequence: CSATGGETQYF. This rearrangement joins TRBV20-1 to TRBJ2-5, with 8 bases that match TRBD2. Germline loops: CDR1 DFQATT, CDR2 SNEGSKA (reference sequence). This CDR3 is built from 11 residues. The junction had 2 bases not matched to a gene; V was cut back by 6 bases and J by 5 bases.

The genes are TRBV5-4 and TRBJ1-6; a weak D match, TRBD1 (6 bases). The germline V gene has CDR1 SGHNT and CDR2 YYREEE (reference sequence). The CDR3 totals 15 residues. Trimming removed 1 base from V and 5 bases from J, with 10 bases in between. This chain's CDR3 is CASSLFSGDNSPLHF. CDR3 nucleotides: TGTGCCAGCAGCTTGTTTTCAGGGGATAATTCACCCCTCCACTTT.

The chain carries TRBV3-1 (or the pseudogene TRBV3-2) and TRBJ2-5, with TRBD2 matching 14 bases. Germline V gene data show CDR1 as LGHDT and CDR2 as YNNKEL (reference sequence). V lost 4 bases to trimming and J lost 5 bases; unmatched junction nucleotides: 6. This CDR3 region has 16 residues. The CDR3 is CASSRGTSGSGETQYF. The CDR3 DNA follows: TGTGCCAGCAGCCGAGGGACTAGCGGGAGTGGGGAGACCCAGTACTTC.

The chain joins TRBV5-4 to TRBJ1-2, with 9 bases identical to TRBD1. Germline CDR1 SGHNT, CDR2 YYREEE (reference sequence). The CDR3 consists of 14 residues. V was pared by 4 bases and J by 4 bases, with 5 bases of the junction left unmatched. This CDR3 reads CASSLQGQGYGYTF. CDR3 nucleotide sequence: TGTGCCAGCAGCCTACAGGGACAGGGCTATGGCTACACCTTC.

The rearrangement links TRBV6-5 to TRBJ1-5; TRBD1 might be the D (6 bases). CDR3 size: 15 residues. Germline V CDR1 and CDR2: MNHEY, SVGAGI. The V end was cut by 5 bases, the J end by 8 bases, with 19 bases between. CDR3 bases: TGTGCCAGCAGTCCGTTTACAGGGTCGGAGGAGCCCCAGCATTTT. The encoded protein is CASSPFTGSEEPQHF.

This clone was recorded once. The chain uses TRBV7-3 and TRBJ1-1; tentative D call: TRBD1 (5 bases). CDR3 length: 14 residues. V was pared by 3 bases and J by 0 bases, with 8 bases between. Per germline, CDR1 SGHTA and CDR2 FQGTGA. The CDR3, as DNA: TGTGCCAGCAGCTTTGACAGCATGAACACTGAAGCTTTCTTT. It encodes CASSFDSMNTEAFF. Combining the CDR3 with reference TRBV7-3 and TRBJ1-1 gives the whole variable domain GAGVSQTPSNKVTEKGKYVELRCDPISGHTALYWYRQSLGQGPEFLIYFQGTGAADDSGLPNDRFFAVRPEGSVSTLKIQRTERGDSAVYLCASSFDSMNTEAFFGQGTRLTVV.

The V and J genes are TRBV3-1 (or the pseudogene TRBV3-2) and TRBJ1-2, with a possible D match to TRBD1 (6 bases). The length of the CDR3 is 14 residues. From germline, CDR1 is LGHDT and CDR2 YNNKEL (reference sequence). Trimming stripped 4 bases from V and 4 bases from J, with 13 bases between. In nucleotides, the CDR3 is TGTGCCAGCAGCCCTACTGGGGGCGGCTATGGCTACACCTTC. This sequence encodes CASSPTGGGYGYTF.

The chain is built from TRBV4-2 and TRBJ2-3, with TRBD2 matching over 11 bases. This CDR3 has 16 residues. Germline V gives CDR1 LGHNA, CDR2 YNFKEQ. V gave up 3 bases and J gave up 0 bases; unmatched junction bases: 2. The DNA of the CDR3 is TGTGCCAGCAGCCAGCCTAGCGGGGGGAGCACAGATACGCAGTATTTT. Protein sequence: CASSQPSGGSTDTQYF.

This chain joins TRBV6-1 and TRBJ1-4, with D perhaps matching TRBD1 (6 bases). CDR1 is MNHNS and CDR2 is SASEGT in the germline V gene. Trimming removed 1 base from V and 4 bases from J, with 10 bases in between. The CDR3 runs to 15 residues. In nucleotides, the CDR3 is TGTGCCAGCAGTGAAGTCACAGGGAGTAATGAAAAACTGTTTTTT. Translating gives CASSEVTGSNEKLFF.

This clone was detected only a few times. In nucleotides, the CDR3 is TGTGCCAGCAGCTGGGGGGGACTAGCGCAAGAGACCCAGTACTTC. This gives the protein CASSWGGLAQETQYF. The chain recombines TRBV5-4 with TRBJ2-5, with 10 bases aligning to TRBD2. This CDR3 contains 15 residues. From germline, CDR1 is SGHNT and CDR2 YYREEE (reference sequence). V was clipped by 3 bases and J by 2 bases; unmatched bases: 4.

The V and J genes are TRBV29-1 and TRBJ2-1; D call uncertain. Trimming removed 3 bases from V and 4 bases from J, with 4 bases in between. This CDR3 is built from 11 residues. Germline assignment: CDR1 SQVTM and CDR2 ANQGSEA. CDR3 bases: TGCAGCGTTGATCGGTACAATGAGCAGTTCTTC. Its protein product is CSVDRYNEQFF.